One and the same sample provided the 20 T cell receptor beta chains below, sequenced in a study of blood T cell repertoires in COVID-19. Generated by immunoSEQ multiplex PCR, the TCRdb table keeps only in-frame clones and is missing some. The table records 200,000 to 250,000 clones, roughly 84% of them present only once. The sequenced sample consisted of peripheral blood. These receptors all stem from a woman between 45 and 65 years old with acute or convalescent COVID-19.

The CDR3 nucleotides are TGTGCCAGCAGTTCCTCGGCAGGGGCCGTTATCTATGGCTACACCTTC. As protein: CASSSSAGAVIYGYTF. This sequence joins TRBV27 and TRBJ1-2, with D possibly TRBD1 on 6 matching bases. Germline V gene data show CDR1 as MNHEY and CDR2 as SMNVEV (reference sequence). Trimming removed 4 bases from V and 4 bases from J, with 19 bases in between. This CDR3 is built from 16 residues.

The J gene is TRBJ1-4, the V gene TRBV12-3 or TRBV12-4; 7 bases align to TRBD1. The CDR3 runs 13 residues. Unmatched junction bases numbered 0, after V lost 6 bases and J lost 2 bases. The CDR3 DNA is TGTGCCAGCAGGGGACAGACTAATGAAAAACTGTTTTTT. Its protein is CASRGQTNEKLFF.

CDR3 amino acids: CASSYSIGGTRYF. CDR3 coding DNA: TGTGCCAGCAGTTACTCGATAGGGGGTACGCGGTACTTC. V gene TRBV6-5 combines with J gene TRBJ2-7, with TRBD1 as a possible D gene (6 bases). The CDR3 is 13 amino acids. V was cut by 0 bases and J by 12 bases, with 15 bases left in between. Germline assignment: CDR1 MNHEY and CDR2 SVGAGI.

The chain joins TRBV6-5 to TRBJ2-7, with TRBD1 as a possible D gene (5 bases). The CDR3 covers 10 residues. CDR1 MNHEY and CDR2 SVGAGI come from the germline V gene. Between the trimmed V and J ends, which lost 9 bases and 3 bases, there was a span of 6 bases. In nucleotides, the CDR3 is TGTGCCAGTGACAGCTACGAGCAGTACTTC. Its translation: CASDSYEQYF.

The CDR3 here is CASISVDQETQYF. The CDR3 DNA sequence: TGTGCCAGCATCTCGGTAGACCAAGAGACCCAGTACTTC. This rearrangement joins TRBV12-3 or TRBV12-4 to TRBJ2-5; D is uncertain. The CDR3 is made up of 13 amino acids. V was pared by 7 bases and J by 0 bases, with 9 bases between.

The V call is TRBV19, the J call TRBJ2-1; D might be TRBD2 (5 bases). V gave up 7 bases and J gave up 10 bases, with 11 bases separating them. The CDR3 is 11 residues long. Per germline, CDR1 LNHDA and CDR2 SQIVND (reference sequence). The CDR3 loop is CASTYEGEQFF. Written as DNA, the CDR3 is TGTGCCAGTACCTATGAGGGAGAGCAGTTCTTC.

The J gene is TRBJ1-5, the V gene TRBV30; TRBD1 might be the D (5 bases). The germline CDR1 and CDR2 sequences are GTSNPN and SVGIG (reference sequence). Trimming removed 2 bases from V and 6 bases from J, with 11 bases in between. The CDR3 contains 13 residues. The CDR3 DNA is TGTGCCTGGAGTCAGACAGAAGGTCAGCCCCAGCATTTT. Amino acid sequence: CAWSQTEGQPQHF.

The chain has TRBV9 and TRBJ2-3; TRBD2 matches 10 bases. The CDR3 is 16 amino acids. Germline CDR1 reads SGDLS; CDR2 reads YYNGEE. The ends lost 4 bases at V and 3 bases at J; junction bases unmatched: 8. The CDR3 DNA reads TGTGCCAGCAGCCCCCAAGCGGGAGGGACGACAGATACGCAGTATTTT. Amino acid sequence: CASSPQAGGTTDTQYF.

This clone was seen more than once but under ten times. The gene calls are TRBV6-4 and TRBJ2-1; 10 positions match TRBD2. This CDR3 comprises 16 residues. V was clipped by 6 bases and J by 7 bases; unmatched bases: 12. Germline V CDR1 and CDR2: MRHNA, SNTAGT. The CDR3 region is CASRTMSGRGGNEQFF. The CDR3, as DNA: TGTGCCAGCAGGACAATGAGCGGGAGGGGAGGGAATGAGCAGTTCTTC.

The rearrangement joins TRBV27 to TRBJ2-3; 8 bases are a match to TRBD1. Per the germline V gene, CDR1 is MNHEY and CDR2 is SMNVEV (reference sequence). This CDR3 spans 15 amino acids. Trimming took 5 bases from V and 0 from J; bases not matched to a gene: 4. CDR3 residues: CASSPRQGSTDTQYF. CDR3 sequence (DNA): TGTGCCAGCAGTCCGCGACAGGGGAGCACAGATACGCAGTATTTT.

CDR3 loop: CASRALAGELFF. CDR3 DNA sequence: TGTGCCAGCAGGGCTCTCGCCGGGGAGCTGTTTTTT. V and J are TRBV28 and TRBJ2-2; D is ambiguous. Germline CDR1 and CDR2: MDHEN and SYDVKM. The V end lost 6 bases, the J end lost 6 bases, and 8 bases lay between the germline ends. CDR3 length: 12 amino acids.

This chain connects TRBV10-3 to TRBJ2-1; 8 nucleotides align to TRBD2. Germline V CDR1 and CDR2: ENHRY, SYGVKD. V dropped 4 bases and J dropped 4; count of bases not matched to a gene: 9. This CDR3 is built from 16 residues. Here the CDR3 reads CAISGDTSGRYNEQFF. DNA for the CDR3: TGTGCCATCAGTGGCGATACTAGCGGAAGATACAATGAGCAGTTCTTC.

V is TRBV29-1 and J is TRBJ2-1; 12 bases align to TRBD2. The CDR3 is made up of 14 amino acids. J gave up 6 bases and V 8 bases, and 8 bases lay outside the gene matches. In germline, CDR1 is SQVTM, CDR2 ANQGSEA. In DNA form, the CDR3 reads TGCAGCCCCCTTAGACTAGCGGGAGTCAATGAGCAGTTCTTC. Translated: CSPLRLAGVNEQFF.

In this sample, this clone turned up once. The chain has TRBV6-5 and TRBJ1-5, with D possibly being TRBD1 (5 bases). V lost 0 bases, J lost 6 bases, and 12 bases lay in between. Germline V gene data show CDR1 as MNHEY and CDR2 as SVGAGI. The CDR3 runs 15 residues. For the CDR3, the DNA is TGTGCCAGCAGTTACTCTTCAGGGTTCACTCAGCCCCAGCATTTT. This gives the protein CASSYSSGFTQPQHF.

The table lists this clone with a few counts. J is TRBJ1-2 and V is TRBV28; D is possibly TRBD1 (5 bases). The germline CDR1 and CDR2 sequences are MDHEN and SYDVKM. This CDR3 has 13 amino acids. The germline V and J ends were trimmed by 7 bases and 4 bases, with 13 bases remaining between them. CDR3 bases: TGTGCCAGCAATCAAGGGGTGAGCTATGGCTACACCTTC. This translates into CASNQGVSYGYTF.

The rearrangement joins TRBV27 to TRBJ1-5; the match to TRBD1 covers 7 bases. CDR3 size: 14 residues. The V gene's germline CDR1 is MNHEY and CDR2 SMNVEV (reference sequence). The CDR3 protein is CAASQSGGLAPQHF. CDR3 DNA: TGTGCAGCCAGCCAGTCAGGGGGATTGGCGCCCCAGCATTTT.

The gene calls are TRBV4-2 and TRBJ1-4; no clear D gene. From germline, CDR1 is LGHNA and CDR2 YNFKEQ. The CDR3 sequence is 14 residues long. V lost 0 bases and J 8 bases, leaving 10 bases between the germline ends. The CDR3, as DNA: TGTGCCAGCAGCCAAGATCGCTCGGGAGAAAAACTGTTTTTT. It yields the protein CASSQDRSGEKLFF.

The rearrangement links TRBV5-1 to TRBJ1-1; D is unresolved. The CDR3 spans 14 residues. V gave up 3 bases and J gave up 2 bases, with 11 bases separating them. Germline CDR1 SGHRS, CDR2 YFSETQ. In nucleotides, the CDR3 is TGCGCCAGCAGCTCGTCCGGGGTTAACACTGAAGCTTTCTTT. Protein sequence: CASSSSGVNTEAFF. The full variable domain, completed using reference TRBV5-1 and TRBJ1-1, is KAGVTQTPRYLIKTRGQQVTLSCSPISGHRSVSWYQQTPGQGLQFLFEYFSETQRNKGNFPGRFSGRQFSNSRSEMNVSTLELGDSALYLCASSSSGVNTEAFFGQGTRLTVV.

The chain joins TRBV6-4 to TRBJ2-3, with D perhaps TRBD1 (5 bases). V was shortened by 5 bases and J by 2 bases, with 14 bases between the two germline ends. The CDR3 has 15 amino acids. CDR1 MRHNA and CDR2 SNTAGT come from the germline V gene. CDR3 DNA: TGTGCCAGCAGTCCAACCGACAGACCCACAGATACGCAGTATTTT. It is translated as CASSPTDRPTDTQYF.

This rearrangement joins TRBV6-5 to TRBJ1-2, with D possibly being TRBD1 (5 bases). CDR3 length equals 14 residues. The ends were cut back, 2 bases at V and 5 bases at J, with 12 bases in the middle. Germline V lookup: CDR1 MNHEY, CDR2 SVGAGI. For the CDR3, the DNA is TGTGCCAGCAGTTACCGAAGGGGAGGGTATGGCTACACCTTC. As protein: CASSYRRGGYGYTF.